This TCR beta chain stems from a study of T cell repertoires in cytomegalovirus infection. Turning to the study itself: Public signatures in TCR beta pointed to CMV infection and matching HLA type.

Concerning this clonotype itself: Its target is not known.

The CDR3 loop spans 16 amino acids. With 0 bases removed from V and 2 bases from J, the gap between germline ends came to 13 bases. The germline CDR1 and CDR2 sequences are SGHRS and YFSETQ. TCRdb re-called the reads with MiXCR, one entry per CDR3 protein. The sample has under 500,000 distinct CDR3 sequences; more than 40% are singletons. Study-level points and caveats: The study identified carriers of CMV plus the relevant HLA from cumulative public TCR beta family frequency.

Source: cultured PBMCs, taken from culture after CMV antigen stimulation. This sequence was found in a human donor in good health (CMV status not recorded). Some clones in this sample may be carry-over from other donors' samples. This chain links TRBV5-1 with TRBJ2-3; no definite D call. CDR3 sequence: CASSLGGSADTDTQYF. The CDR3 nucleotides are TGCGCCAGCAGCTTGGGTGGGTCAGCAGACACAGATACGCAGTATTTT.